Listed below are T cell receptor beta chains from one sample, sequenced in a study of blood T cell repertoires in COVID-19. Libraries were prepared by immunoSEQ multiplex PCR; TCRdb keeps only in-frame clonotypes and omits some of them. Of tens of thousands of clones listed, about nine tenths were seen once; the top ten hold roughly 21%. Sequencing was done on a sample of peripheral blood. These receptors all stem from a man aged 45-65 years with active COVID-19. CDR3s include the opening cysteine and the closing phenylalanine or tryptophan. Size is stated for part of the rows, as once, few or many counts, or as a class when the clone is expanded.

TRBJ2-1	once	TRBV7-2	15	CASSLASGPYNEQFF
TRBJ1-2	once	TRBV3-1/TRBV3-2	13	CASSQNRRGAYTF
TRBJ1-5	NA	TRBV18	14	CASSKQGNNQPQHF
TRBJ1-5	NA	TRBV19	15	CASSFALLSNQPQHF
TRBJ2-7	NA	TRBV30	12	CAWGGQTYEQYF
TRBJ2-2	NA	TRBV19	15	CASSVSGSAAGELFF
TRBJ1-5	NA	TRBV29-1	15	CSAAGTGGNDQPQHF
TRBJ2-7	NA	TRBV14	13	CASSRTGTYEQYF
TRBJ2-7	few	TRBV30	13	CAWSIAGTYEQYF
TRBJ2-3	NA	TRBV14	20	CASSQAHGLAEPSGTDTQYF